These T cell receptor beta chains were read from a single sample in a study of spatial heterogeneity in lung cancer. MiXCR, run by TCRdb on the 5' RACE reads, gives a single entry per CDR3 protein. This table has under 40,000 distinct CDR3 sequences, less than 5.5% appearing once. The starting material was PBMCs, obtained at surgery. The origin of the receptors is a female donor with early-stage non-small cell lung cancer. Each CDR3 is given with its conserved first and last residue. D genes are given only for firm matches. The size entry is marked missing in some rows and otherwise reads once, few, many or a size class.

TGTGCCAGCAGTCCCCGTCGGGGGGGCTCCTACAATGAGCAGTTCTTC	CASSPRRGGSYNEQFF	many	TRBJ2-1	TRBV6-5	TRBD2
TGTGCCAGCAGCTTCCAAAACATTCAGTACTTC	CASSFQNIQYF	many	TRBJ2-4	TRBV7-2	NA
TGTGCCAGCAGTGACGCGGGGGGCACAGATACGCAGTATTTT	CASSDAGGTDTQYF	many	TRBJ2-3	TRBV6-4	TRBD2
TGCAGCGCCCGGGACAGGGTGAACCCCACAGATACGCAGTATTTT	CSARDRVNPTDTQYF	many	TRBJ2-3	TRBV29-1	TRBD1
TGTGCCAGCAGCTTAGGAACAGGGGGCTTCTATGGCTACACCTTC	CASSLGTGGFYGYTF	NA	TRBJ1-2	TRBV11-2	TRBD1
TGTGCCAGCAGGGAGAGGAATGAGCAGTTCTTC	CASRERNEQFF	NA	TRBJ2-1	TRBV6-2/TRBV6-3	NA
TGTGCCAGCAGCTTAGCAGGGTCCGGGGAGCTGTTTTTT	CASSLAGSGELFF	many	TRBJ2-2	TRBV7-9	NA
TGTGCCAGCAGCTTTACCGGGACTCAGAACATTCAGTACTTC	CASSFTGTQNIQYF	NA	TRBJ2-4	TRBV5-4	NA
TGTGCCAGCAGCCCTAGCGGGGGGTACACAGATACGCAGTATTTT	CASSPSGGYTDTQYF	many	TRBJ2-3	TRBV7-3	TRBD2
TGTGCCAGCAGCTTAGCGGAGGGCGGTCCTGAAGCTTTCTTT	CASSLAEGGPEAFF	NA	TRBJ1-1	TRBV7-9	NA
TGTGCCAGCAGCGTGGCGGGGGTTGCCTACGAGCAGTACTTC	CASSVAGVAYEQYF	many	TRBJ2-7	TRBV3-1	TRBD2
TGTGCCAGCACCTACAGGGGGAATAATCAGCCCCAGCATTTT	CASTYRGNNQPQHF	many	TRBJ1-5	TRBV6-2/TRBV6-3	TRBD1
TGTGCCAGCAGCACCGGGACTTACGCCTCTGGAAACACCATATATTTT	CASSTGTYASGNTIYF	many	TRBJ1-3	TRBV6-5	NA
TGTGCCAGCAGCCCCTACCAGGGTACAGATACGCAGTATTTT	CASSPYQGTDTQYF	many	TRBJ2-3	TRBV14	NA
TGTGCCAGCAGCTTAGCGGGGACTGCCACAGATACGCAGTATTTT	CASSLAGTATDTQYF	many	TRBJ2-3	TRBV7-2	NA
TGCGCCAGCAGCTTGGGGGTCGGGTCCCCGTATGGCTACACCTTC	CASSLGVGSPYGYTF	NA	TRBJ1-2	TRBV5-1	NA
TGTGCCAGCACCAGATCAGCCAGCTCCTACGAGCAGTACTTC	CASTRSASSYEQYF	few	TRBJ2-7	TRBV2	NA
TGTGCCAGCAGCCCCCGGGGAGGAACAGATACGCAGTATTTT	CASSPRGGTDTQYF	many	TRBJ2-3	TRBV7-3	NA
TGTGCCATCAGTGAAACCGGGACAGACAATGAGCAGTTCTTC	CAISETGTDNEQFF	NA	TRBJ2-1	TRBV10-3	TRBD1
TGTGCCAGTCGGGACAGGGGCCAATTGAGCAATCAGCCCCAGCATTTT	CASRDRGQLSNQPQHF	NA	TRBJ1-5	TRBV2	TRBD1
TGTGCCAGCGCTCCCGAAGGGGGGACGGGCAATCAGCCCCAGCATTTT	CASAPEGGTGNQPQHF	few	TRBJ1-5	TRBV5-5	NA
TGTGCCAGTAAACGGTATTATTCGTCGACCACTAACTATGGCTACACCTTC	CASKRYYSSTTNYGYTF	many	TRBJ1-2	TRBV19	NA
TGTGCCAGCAGTTACAGGGACGGGCCACCCCTCCACTTT	CASSYRDGPPLHF	many	TRBJ1-6	TRBV6-6	NA
TGTGCCAGCAGCCTACGAGTACTAGGTGAGCAGTTCTTC	CASSLRVLGEQFF	many	TRBJ2-1	TRBV5-6	NA
TGTGCCAGCAGCTTATTCTCTGGTCAAGAGACCCAGTACTTC	CASSLFSGQETQYF	many	TRBJ2-5	TRBV7-2	NA
TGTGCCAGTAGTATGGGGGGGGCCTCCTACGAGCAGTACTTC	CASSMGGASYEQYF	many	TRBJ2-7	TRBV19	NA
TGTGCCAGCAGCCCCTCGGGCCCCTCTGGAAACACCATATATTTT	CASSPSGPSGNTIYF	few	TRBJ1-3	TRBV7-2	NA
TGTGCCAGCAGCTCGCCGGGACAGGGCCAATATGGCTACACCTTC	CASSSPGQGQYGYTF	many	TRBJ1-2	TRBV11-1	TRBD1
TGCGCCAGCAGCCAAGTGGGACAGGGGAACACTGAAGCTTTCTTT	CASSQVGQGNTEAFF	many	TRBJ1-1	TRBV4-3	TRBD1
TGTGCCAGCAGTTACTTCGGGTTAGGAAACACCATATATTTT	CASSYFGLGNTIYF	NA	TRBJ1-3	TRBV6-5	NA
TGTGCCAGCATCGCGGAGACCCAGTACTTC	CASIAETQYF	many	TRBJ2-5	TRBV2	NA
TGTGCCAGCAGGGGGACAGAGCTAGTTTCAAATGAAAAACTGTTTTTT	CASRGTELVSNEKLFF	many	TRBJ1-4	TRBV28	TRBD1
TGTGCCAGCACCTCGGGAGGGGGCTATGGCTACACCTTC	CASTSGGGYGYTF	few	TRBJ1-2	TRBV2	NA
TGTGCCAGCAGGCAGGGGGCCACAGATACGCAGTATTTT	CASRQGATDTQYF	many	TRBJ2-3	TRBV11-2	TRBD1
TGTGCCAGCAGCTTACAAGGAGCTGTTCTTGCTGAAGCTTTCTTT	CASSLQGAVLAEAFF	few	TRBJ1-1	TRBV7-3	NA
TGTGCCAGCAGTCCCGCAGGGACCGGCGGTAATTCACCCCTCCACTTT	CASSPAGTGGNSPLHF	NA	TRBJ1-6	TRBV12-3/TRBV12-4	NA
TGCAGTGCTACTGGGTACAGGGGGCTGAACTATGGCTACACCTTC	CSATGYRGLNYGYTF	many	TRBJ1-2	TRBV20-1	TRBD1
TGTGCCAGCAGCCGCCCGGACACTGTTATCACAGATACGCAGTATTTT	CASSRPDTVITDTQYF	medium-sized	TRBJ2-3	TRBV2	NA
TGTGCCTGGAGTCCGGACAGCGCTAAAAACATTCAGTACTTC	CAWSPDSAKNIQYF	many	TRBJ2-4	TRBV30	NA
TGTGCCAGCAGTTACTCAGAAGGGGGTACGGGAGGCTACACCTTC	CASSYSEGGTGGYTF	many	TRBJ1-2	TRBV6-5	NA
TGTGCCAGCAGTTTGGAGGGACCGCCCTATGGCTACACCTTC	CASSLEGPPYGYTF	many	TRBJ1-2	TRBV28	NA
TGTGCCAGCAGTCCGCGGACAGGAGGGTCTAGAAAACTGTTTTTT	CASSPRTGGSRKLFF	many	TRBJ1-4	TRBV27	TRBD1
TGTGCCAGCAGCCTAGCGAGGGTGACTAATGAAAAACTGTTTTTT	CASSLARVTNEKLFF	NA	TRBJ1-4	TRBV7-2	NA
TGTGCCAGCAGCTTTAGACCTCAACGGGACAGCAAGGGATATAATTCACCCCTCCACTTT	CASSFRPQRDSKGYNSPLHF	NA	TRBJ1-6	TRBV7-2	TRBD1
TGTGCCAGCAGAGGGTGGGGGACAATCTCTGGAAACACCATATATTTT	CASRGWGTISGNTIYF	few	TRBJ1-3	TRBV6-1	NA
TGTGCCAGCAGCTCCAGAGAAAGCTCCTACAATGAGCAGTTCTTC	CASSSRESSYNEQFF	many	TRBJ2-1	TRBV7-3	NA
TGTGCCAGCAGCCAATCCCGTCGGCTGACCCATTACGAGCAGTACTTC	CASSQSRRLTHYEQYF	many	TRBJ2-7	TRBV3-2	NA
TGCAGCGTGACTACGACAGGGGTCCAAACCCCTGAAGCTTTCTTT	CSVTTTGVQTPEAFF	many	TRBJ1-1	TRBV29-1	TRBD1
TGCAGTGCACAACAGGCCCCCTGGGACTATGGCTACACCTTC	CSAQQAPWDYGYTF	NA	TRBJ1-2	TRBV20-1	NA
TGTGCCAGTAGTCATCTGGGGGCAAGCAATCAGCCCCAGCATTTT	CASSHLGASNQPQHF	many	TRBJ1-5	TRBV19	NA
TGCGCCAGCAGCCGGGTTATTGGGAGGCTAGGGGACACCGGGGAGCTGTTTTTT	CASSRVIGRLGDTGELFF	many	TRBJ2-2	TRBV4-1	NA
TGTGCCAGCAGCTTCAGACAGGACTATGGCTACACCTTC	CASSFRQDYGYTF	many	TRBJ1-2	TRBV7-6	NA
TGCAGTGCTAGCCTCGAAGGGTTTTCGGGACCCTACAATGAGCAGTTCTTC	CSASLEGFSGPYNEQFF	NA	TRBJ2-1	TRBV20-1	NA
TGTGCCAGCAGTTTACGGCTTTATCAGCCCCAGCATTTT	CASSLRLYQPQHF	many	TRBJ1-5	TRBV27	NA
TGCAGCGTTGAAGGGTCAGGGGATGGCAATGAGCAGTTCTTC	CSVEGSGDGNEQFF	many	TRBJ2-1	TRBV29-1	NA
TGTGCCAGCAGCCATTGGCGGAACGGTCCGGCCTACGAGCAGTACTTC	CASSHWRNGPAYEQYF	NA	TRBJ2-7	TRBV3-1	NA
TGTGCCAGCAGCCCCGGGACCCCAATCTCTGGGGCCAACGTCCTGACTTTC	CASSPGTPISGANVLTF	many	TRBJ2-6	TRBV9	NA
TGTGCCAGCAGCTTCGGGTCAGCCAACACTGAAGCTTTCTTT	CASSFGSANTEAFF	NA	TRBJ1-1	TRBV7-2	NA
TGTGCCAGCAGCGCGACCCGGGGCCACCATCAGCCCCAGCATTTT	CASSATRGHHQPQHF	many	TRBJ1-5	TRBV27	NA
TGCAGTGCTAGAGATCCGACAGCGAACACTGAAGCTTTCTTT	CSARDPTANTEAFF	medium-sized	TRBJ1-1	TRBV20-1	NA